The T cell receptor beta chain described here comes from a study of blood T cell repertoires in COVID-19. Produced via immunoSEQ multiplex PCR; TCRdb's table is partial and in-frame only. The sample carries roughly 120,000 clones, around 80% recorded once. The CDR3 totals 12 residues. Germline CDR1 LNHNV, CDR2 YYDKDF (reference sequence). The V gene lost 1 base and the J gene lost 5 bases, with 5 bases spanning the gap. The chain carries TRBV15 and TRBJ1-2; D not resolved. The TCR comes from an older woman with acute or convalescent COVID-19. Sequencing was done on a sample of peripheral blood. The CDR3 DNA follows: TGTGCCACCAGCAGAGCGGGTTATGGCTACACCTTC. This sequence encodes CATSRAGYGYTF.